The 25 T cell receptor beta chains presented below share a single source sample, sequenced in a study of T cells in Graves' hyperthyroidism and ophthalmopathy. The source material, RNA transcripts, was used to amplify TCR beta CDR3 regions. With the HTBI primer set, the TCR CDR3 went through a first round of RT-PCR. TCRdb itself ran the multiplex PCR reads through MiXCR, one entry per CDR3 protein. Found here are more than 300,000 distinct CDR3 sequences, about 17% of them singletons; the top ten hold around 35%. The sample taken for sequencing was blood. The receptor source for this set is a young woman with Graves' hyperthyroidism that later progressed to Graves' ophthalmopathy.

This clonotype was recorded at least ten times. The rearrangement joins TRBV3-1 to TRBJ2-5, with 7 positions matching TRBD1. The CDR3 runs to 17 residues. The V segment lost 5 bases and the J segment 2 bases; nucleotides outside the gene matches: 14. Germline V gene data show CDR1 as LGHDT and CDR2 as YNNKEL (reference sequence). The CDR3 DNA reads as TGTGCCAGCAGCGATCAAACAAACAGGGGTCAACAAGAGACCCAGTACTTC. Translated: CASSDQTNRGQQETQYF.

The table lists this clonotype with many counts. The gene calls are TRBV5-6 and TRBJ2-3; D call uncertain. The germline V gene has CDR1 SGHDT and CDR2 YYEEEE. Trimming took off 1 base at V and 8 bases at J, with 11 bases between the two ends. This CDR3 comprises 13 residues. CDR3 coding DNA: TGTGCCAGCAGCTTGTTCGGTGGTGCTACGCAGTATTTT. Its protein product is CASSLFGGATQYF.

The table lists this clonotype with many counts. The chain uses TRBV30 and TRBJ2-7, with D perhaps being TRBD1 or TRBD2 (6 bases each). Per germline, CDR1 GTSNPN and CDR2 SVGIG (reference sequence). The CDR3 is 13 residues long. Trimming removed 8 bases at V and 2 bases at J, with 16 bases between. The CDR3 here is CAGGRQGPYEQYF. The CDR3 DNA sequence: TGTGCCGGGGGGCGGCAGGGACCCTACGAGCAGTACTTC. Full variable domain (outside the CDR3, taken from reference TRBV30 and TRBJ2-7): SQTIHQWPATLVQPVGSPLSLECTVEGTSNPNLYWYRQAAGRGLQLLFYSVGIGQISSEVPQNLSASRPQDRQFILSSKKLLLSDSGFYLCAGGRQGPYEQYFGPGTRLTVT.

This clonotype was counted between two and nine times. The chain combines TRBV28 with TRBJ2-7; 9 bases are a match to TRBD2. The CDR3 length is 16 residues. The germline CDR1 and CDR2 sequences are MDHEN and SYDVKM. Losses at the gene ends were 2 bases for V and 0 bases for J; bases not matched to a gene: 5. CDR3 DNA sequence: TGTGCCAGCAGTTTAAATCCAGCGGGGGGCTCCTACGAGCAGTACTTC. As protein: CASSLNPAGGSYEQYF.

The CDR3 nucleotides read TGTGCCAGCAGCTCGCAAGGGACAGGAGAGACCCAGTACTTC. It yields the protein CASSSQGTGETQYF. This chain connects TRBV7-2 to TRBJ2-5; 8 nucleotides match TRBD1. CDR1 is SGHTA, CDR2 FQGNSA, per germline. This CDR3 contains 14 residues. V lost 4 bases to trimming and J lost 4 bases; unmatched junction nucleotides: 5.

About this clonotype: A much larger clone differs by one base, so this may be a read error. The chain employs TRBV28 and TRBJ2-7; D is perhaps TRBD2 (6 bases). Germline V gene sequence: CDR1 MDHEN, CDR2 SYDVKM. The V and J ends lost 4 bases and 7 bases respectively, with 20 bases between them. The CDR3 has 15 amino acids. The CDR3 is CASSSGGEYYKEQYF. In DNA form, the CDR3 reads TGTGCCAGCAGTTCCGGGGGAGAGTACTACAAGGAGCAGTACTTC. The variable domain in full, with the rest retrieved from reference TRBV28 and TRBJ2-7, is DVKVTQSSRYLVKRTGEKVFLECVQDMDHENMFWYRQDPGLGLRLIYFSYDVKMKEKGDIPEGYSVSREKKERFSLILESASTNQTSMYLCASSSGGEYYKEQYFGPGTRLTVT.

This clonotype was picked up a small number of times. Being one base from a much bigger clone, this may be a read error. The rearrangement joins TRBV30 to TRBJ2-5; the D is unclear. Trimming left V 0 bases short and J 5 bases short, with 4 bases between. The CDR3 runs to 11 residues. CDR1 is GTSNPN, CDR2 SVGIG, per germline (reference sequence). The CDR3 coding sequence is TGTGCCTGGAGTGTCGGTGAGACCCAGTACTTC. Translated, it gives CAWSVGETQYF.

This sequence joins TRBV20-1 and TRBJ2-7; D may be TRBD1 or TRBD2 (5 bases each). Germline lookup yields CDR1 DFQATT and CDR2 SNEGSKA (reference sequence). This CDR3 has 15 residues. CDR3 region: CDPRDRTSFVCEQYF. CDR3 nucleotides: TGCGATCCCCGGGACCGCACCTCTTTCGTGTGCGAGCAGTACTTC.

This clonotype was found many times. V is TRBV6-1 and J is TRBJ1-3, with 9 nucleotides matching TRBD1. The CDR3 is 16 amino acids. The germline gives CDR1 MNHNS, CDR2 SASEGT. Trimming at V came to 6 bases and at J to 4 bases, leaving 10 bases not matched to a gene. The CDR3 nucleotides are TGTGCCAGCAGACCCTCTCCGGGACAGGGAGGAAACACCATATATTTT. Protein product: CASRPSPGQGGNTIYF.

This clonotype came up many times. The rearrangement uses TRBV28 and TRBJ2-7, with D possibly being TRBD1 (5 bases). V lost 3 bases and J lost 6, with 15 bases in between. CDR3 length equals 14 residues. Germline values: CDR1 MDHEN, CDR2 SYDVKM. The CDR3 sequence is CASSFRQGWTEQYF. The CDR3 DNA sequence: TGTGCCAGCAGTTTTCGGCAGGGCTGGACCGAGCAGTACTTC. Full variable domain (remainder filled in from reference TRBV28 and TRBJ2-7): DVKVTQSSRYLVKRTGEKVFLECVQDMDHENMFWYRQDPGLGLRLIYFSYDVKMKEKGDIPEGYSVSREKKERFSLILESASTNQTSMYLCASSFRQGWTEQYFGPGTRLTVT.

Many counts were recorded for this clonotype. The chain uses TRBV5-1 and TRBJ2-7; D gene uncertain. V was pared by 1 base and J by 3 bases, with 14 bases between. This CDR3 has 15 amino acids. Germline V gene lookup returns CDR1 SGHRS and CDR2 YFSETQ. The CDR3 DNA sequence: TGCGCCAGCAGCTTGATGGGCTCCCCAAGCTACGAGCAGTACTTC. It translates to CASSLMGSPSYEQYF. The whole variable domain, filled in from reference TRBV5-1 and TRBJ2-7, reads KAGVTQTPRYLIKTRGQQVTLSCSPISGHRSVSWYQQTPGQGLQFLFEYFSETQRNKGNFPGRFSGRQFSNSRSEMNVSTLELGDSALYLCASSLMGSPSYEQYFGPGTRLTVT.

At least ten counts were recorded for this clonotype. The rearrangement joins TRBV27 to TRBJ2-1, with D possibly being TRBD1 or TRBD2 (5 bases each). The CDR3 sequence is 15 residues long. The V and J ends lost 6 bases and 4 bases respectively, with 16 bases between them. Germline V CDR1 and CDR2: MNHEY, SMNVEV (reference sequence). Here the CDR3 DNA reads TGTGCCAGCAGAGTCGGGACCGATGGGTACAATGAGCAGTTCTTC. Residues: CASRVGTDGYNEQFF.

This clonotype came up many times. This chain uses TRBV11-2 with TRBJ2-1; D not certain. The CDR3 has 15 amino acids. Per the germline V gene, CDR1 is SGHAT and CDR2 is FQNNGV. With 5 bases removed from V and 3 bases from J, the gap between germline ends came to 14 bases. In DNA, the CDR3 is TGTGCCAGCAGCCCCGTGGAGAGTATCTACAATGAGCAGTTCTTC. Translating gives CASSPVESIYNEQFF.

In this sample, this clonotype turned up many times. The CDR3 loop reads CASRLAASTDTQYF. Written as DNA, the CDR3 is TGTGCCAGCAGACTAGCGGCAAGCACAGATACGCAGTATTTT. The genes are TRBV12-3 or TRBV12-4 and TRBJ2-3; TRBD2 matches at 8 bases. After removal of 6 bases from V and 0 bases from J, the junction contained 2 bases not matched to a gene. This CDR3 has 14 amino acids.

This clonotype was seen a single time. The V and J genes are TRBV11-3 and TRBJ2-1, with D perhaps matching TRBD2 (5 bases). CDR3 size: 11 residues. The V and J ends lost 6 bases and 12 bases respectively, with 12 bases between them. The germline V gene encodes CDR1 SGHNT and CDR2 YENEEA. The CDR3 spells CASSQPGSQFF. The CDR3 DNA is TGTGCCAGCAGTCAGCCGGGATCGCAGTTCTTC.

This clonotype showed up just a few times. This CDR3 is CASSLRGVLYGYTF. The CDR3 DNA reads as TGTGCCAGCAGCTTAAGGGGGGTGCTCTATGGCTACACCTTC. The V call is TRBV7-9, the J call TRBJ1-2, with D perhaps TRBD1 (6 bases). The germline CDR1 and CDR2 sequences are SEHNR and FQNEAQ (reference sequence). The CDR3 extends over 14 amino acids. The V and J ends lost 2 bases and 4 bases respectively, with 11 bases between them.

Only one count was recorded for this clonotype. A clone one base away is much larger, so this may be a read error. The chain combines TRBV5-1 with TRBJ2-1; 7 nucleotides match TRBD1. Germline CDR1 reads SGHRS; CDR2 reads YFSETQ. The CDR3 covers 16 residues. CDR3 DNA: TGCGCCAGCAGTTATGGTGTTGGACAGGTGGCCAATGATCAGTTCTTC. It codes for CASSYGVGQVANDQFF.

This clonotype was detected many times. The rearrangement joins TRBV7-9 to TRBJ1-2, with 8 bases aligning to TRBD1. Germline V CDR1 and CDR2: SEHNR, FQNEAQ (reference sequence). The CDR3 loop spans 15 amino acids. With V trimmed by 4 bases and J by 2 bases, 6 bases remained unmatched. The CDR3 DNA is TGTGCCAGCAGCTCCCAGACAGGGGTGAACTATGGCTACACCTTC. Its translation: CASSSQTGVNYGYTF.

This clonotype has ten or more counts. The V call is TRBV18, the J call TRBJ1-4, with D possibly matching TRBD1 (6 bases). The CDR3 loop spans 16 amino acids. Germline loops: CDR1 KGHSH, CDR2 LQKENI. The V end was cut by 4 bases, the J end by 0 bases, with 12 bases between. CDR3 loop: CASSLNRDATNEKLFF. Here the CDR3 DNA reads TGTGCCAGCTCACTCAACAGGGATGCAACTAATGAAAAACTGTTTTTT.

This clonotype was picked up a small number of times. This chain joins TRBV19 and TRBJ1-2, with 12 bases fitting TRBD1. J was trimmed by 3 bases and V by 9 bases; bases with no gene match: 17. The CDR3 is 18 amino acids. Germline V lookup: CDR1 LNHDA, CDR2 SQIVND (reference sequence). The CDR3 spells CARGDRGLYRPADYGYTF. CDR3 in DNA: TGTGCCAGAGGGGACAGGGGGCTATATCGTCCTGCAGACTATGGCTACACCTTC.

This chain connects TRBV6-1 to TRBJ2-2; a weak D match, TRBD1 (6 bases). Germline CDR1 reads MNHNS; CDR2 reads SASEGT. Trimming left V 10 bases short and J 6 bases short, with 21 bases between. CDR3 size: 15 residues. The CDR3 protein is CATSLTGIGPGELFF. The CDR3 region has the DNA TGTGCCACCTCACTAACAGGGATAGGGCCCGGGGAGCTGTTTTTT.

The rearrangement uses TRBV6-2 or TRBV6-3 and TRBJ2-1; 11 bases align to TRBD2. V shed 5 bases, J shed 8 bases, and the junction held 11 bases outside the gene matches. The CDR3 length is 16 residues. Germline V gene sequence: CDR1 MNHEY, CDR2 SVGEGT. CDR3 amino acids: CASSRPGLAVRDEQFF. DNA of the CDR3: TGTGCCAGCAGTAGACCGGGACTAGCGGTTCGGGATGAGCAGTTCTTC.

This rearrangement joins TRBV12-3 or TRBV12-4 to TRBJ2-7; TRBD1 matches at 9 bases. With 5 bases clipped from V and 4 bases from J, the junction kept 9 bases outside the gene matches. The CDR3 has 15 amino acids. Here the CDR3 DNA reads TGTGCCAGCAGTCCACCGGGACAGGGAAGGTACGAGCAGTACTTC. Its translation is CASSPPGQGRYEQYF.

This clonotype was seen a handful of times. The chain joins TRBV5-5 to TRBJ2-1; 8 nucleotides agree with TRBD1. After removal of 3 bases from V and 5 bases from J, the junction contained 10 bases not matched to a gene. The CDR3 runs 16 residues. Germline V gene sequence: CDR1 SGHKS, CDR2 YYEKEE (reference sequence). CDR3 in amino acids: CASSSSGQGLNNEQFF. CDR3 nucleotides: TGTGCCAGCAGCTCGAGCGGACAGGGACTGAACAATGAGCAGTTCTTC.

This clonotype occurred a few times. The rearrangement joins TRBV5-1 to TRBJ1-6; unclear D gene. V was cut by 1 base and J by 10 bases, with 9 bases left in between. Per germline, CDR1 SGHRS and CDR2 YFSETQ. The CDR3 is 13 residues long. CDR3: CASSLYPESPLHF. As DNA, the CDR3 is TGCGCCAGCAGCTTGTATCCGGAATCACCCCTCCACTTT. Using reference TRBV5-1 and TRBJ1-6 for the parts outside the CDR3, the full variable domain is KAGVTQTPRYLIKTRGQQVTLSCSPISGHRSVSWYQQTPGQGLQFLFEYFSETQRNKGNFPGRFSGRQFSNSRSEMNVSTLELGDSALYLCASSLYPESPLHFGNGTRLTVT.